The subject of this entry is one TCR beta chain. Its antigen is currently unknown. Libraries were prepared by immunoSEQ multiplex PCR; TCRdb keeps only in-frame clonotypes and omits some of them. The repertoire holds some 300,000 clones, with more than 60% as singletons. CDR3 length equals 13 residues. The V end was cut by 3 bases, the J end by 6 bases, with 11 bases between. Germline lookup yields CDR1 KGHSH and CDR2 LQKENI. This entry is derived from a study of shared clonotypes between healthy human individuals. Study outcomes and limitations: Between a few donors, naive CD4 clonotypes were shared at a level of around 5.1%.

Only Caucasian adults living in Nashville, Tennessee served as donors. CD45RA-negative memory and CD45RA+ naive subsets were split from the CD4+ cells. The chain recombines TRBV18 with TRBJ1-1, with D unresolved. The TCR comes from a young man in good health. The specimen sequenced was memory CD4+ T cells sorted from blood. Subset noted: CD45RA-negative fraction. Here the CDR3 DNA reads TGTGCCAGCTCACCCGAGGAAGGCTCTGAAGCTTTCTTT. Translating gives CASSPEEGSEAFF.